A selection of T cell receptor beta chains follows, all from one sample in a study of blood T cell repertoires in COVID-19. The data were produced by immunoSEQ multiplex PCR, yet TCRdb's version contains in-frame clones alone and is incomplete. Found here are about 210,000 clones, roughly 81% of them singletons; the top ten hold about 7.3%. The specimen was peripheral blood. The receptors shown here come from a woman between 50 and 59 years old with active or convalescent COVID-19. Each CDR3 is given with its conserved first and last residue.

CDR3,V,length,J
CASSRKTLQTSSGELFF,TRBV3-1/TRBV3-2,17,TRBJ2-2
CASRRDRREGTEAFF,TRBV7-8,15,TRBJ1-1
CAISEATEAFF,TRBV10-3,11,TRBJ1-1
CSILRDSGQETQYF,TRBV29-1,14,TRBJ2-5
CASSLRWRDRVKNTEAFF,TRBV7-9,18,TRBJ1-1
CASRTGFSGNTIYF,TRBV5-8,14,TRBJ1-3
CASSTQGASPLHF,TRBV5-5,13,TRBJ1-6
CASKTRTSAGELFF,TRBV27,14,TRBJ2-2
CASSLVVGQPYGYTF,TRBV7-9,15,TRBJ1-2
CASSFRGRASDQPQHF,TRBV28,16,TRBJ1-5
CASSPEGGSSYNEQFF,TRBV5-6,16,TRBJ2-1
CASGLGRQGSEAFF,TRBV12-5,14,TRBJ1-1
CASTGQGLNTEAFF,TRBV2,14,TRBJ1-1
CASSPSGIGANVLTF,TRBV18,15,TRBJ2-6
CASSPGGQDTQYF,TRBV3-1/TRBV3-2,13,TRBJ2-3
CASSPPRPGGVADTQYF,TRBV27,17,TRBJ2-3
CASSENGQSTDTQYF,TRBV6-1,15,TRBJ2-3
CASSSQPYTEAFF,TRBV10-1,13,TRBJ1-1
CASSLRGQFYEQYF,TRBV27,14,TRBJ2-7
CASSESAAYGYTF,TRBV10-1,13,TRBJ1-2
CASSRRPAGAVHEQYF,TRBV7-6,16,TRBJ2-7
CASSLGLAAILETQYF,TRBV5-6,16,TRBJ2-5
CASSIDTSGGLTGELFF,TRBV19,17,TRBJ2-2
CASRPGTLNEKLFF,TRBV28,14,TRBJ1-4
CATSGSTGGNQPQHF,TRBV24-1,15,TRBJ1-5
CASSRAGSYGYTF,TRBV12-3/TRBV12-4,13,TRBJ1-2
CASSQRQDNRGNQPQHF,TRBV6-6,17,TRBJ1-5
CASSARTDTDTQYF,TRBV2,14,TRBJ2-3
CASSLGGGFNNEQFF,TRBV5-4,15,TRBJ2-1
CASSLSAAWDRTYEQYF,TRBV27,17,TRBJ2-7
CASSETQGVGNEKLFF,TRBV6-1,16,TRBJ1-4
CASSDGGIGNQPQHF,TRBV10-2,15,TRBJ1-5
CASSAYRDRERTFGYTF,TRBV19,17,TRBJ1-2
CASSSPAGGNEKLFF,TRBV28,15,TRBJ1-4
CASSYTGNNSPLHF,TRBV6-5,14,TRBJ1-6
CASSQDRRASGGSYQFF,TRBV3-1/TRBV3-2,17,TRBJ2-1
CATSVLCREQGSNQPQHF,TRBV24-1,18,TRBJ1-5
CASSYSEGAPYNEQFF,TRBV6-5,16,TRBJ2-1